The next 22 T cell receptor beta chains were all read from a single sample in a study of blood T cells in healthy people across ages. Then a second PCR, running about 7 to 11 cycles, was carried out with a sample-barcoded 5' primer and a J-beta primer mix. In TCRdb, the 5' RACE reads were re-called with MiXCR into one record per CDR3 protein. The table lists 1.5 million to 2 million distinct CDR3 sequences, around half of them singletons, with approximately 2% in the top ten. Sequencing was carried out using blood. The receptor source for this set is a woman in her 40s in good health.

This chain uses TRBV9 with TRBJ2-1; D is possibly TRBD1 (5 bases). CDR1 SGDLS and CDR2 YYNGEE come from the germline V gene. The CDR3 totals 15 residues. V was clipped by 0 bases and J by 0 bases, with 7 bases between them. The CDR3 DNA reads as TGTGCCAGCAGCGTAGAGGGGAACTCCTACAATGAGCAGTTCTTC. Its translation: CASSVEGNSYNEQFF.

The V gene is TRBV4-1, the J gene TRBJ2-7; 8 bases are a match to TRBD1. The V and J ends lost 0 bases and 7 bases, in that order; junction bases with no gene match: 8. CDR3 size: 15 residues. Germline CDR1 is MGHRA and CDR2 is YSYEKL. CDR3 residues: CASSQEGQGAGEQYF. Written as DNA, the CDR3 is TGCGCCAGCAGCCAAGAAGGCCAGGGGGCGGGGGAGCAGTACTTC.

This rearrangement joins TRBV10-2 to TRBJ2-3; D tentatively fits TRBD1 or TRBD2 (5 bases each). The CDR3 is made up of 14 amino acids. The germline V gene encodes CDR1 WSHSY and CDR2 SAAADI. Between the trimmed V and J ends, which lost 2 bases and 3 bases, there was a span of 9 bases. The CDR3 region is CASSEGRETDTQYF. CDR3 DNA: TGCGCCAGCAGTGAGGGCAGGGAGACAGATACGCAGTATTTT.

This chain connects TRBV20-1 to TRBJ2-3, with D tentatively TRBD1 (5 bases). This CDR3 spans 15 amino acids. Trimming removed 2 bases from V and 2 bases from J, with 14 bases in between. Germline lookup yields CDR1 DFQATT and CDR2 SNEGSKA (reference sequence). DNA for the CDR3: TGCAGTGCTAGAACCGGACACGGACCCACAGATACGCAGTATTTT. Its protein product is CSARTGHGPTDTQYF.

The chain employs TRBV7-2 and TRBJ2-1; 10 bases line up with TRBD2. V shed 5 bases and J 5 bases; nucleotides not matched to a gene: 6. Germline-derived CDR1 and CDR2 are SGHTA and FQGNSA. The CDR3 is made up of 15 amino acids. The CDR3 loop reads CASSSSGGRHNEQFF. In DNA, the CDR3 is TGTGCCAGCAGCAGTAGCGGGGGGCGCCACAATGAGCAGTTCTTC.

The chain couples TRBV20-1 to TRBJ1-5, with a weak D call TRBD1 (5 bases). The V end was cut by 6 bases, the J end by 1 base, with 10 bases between. The CDR3 extends over 13 amino acids. Germline CDR1 is DFQATT and CDR2 is SNEGSKA (reference sequence). The CDR3 DNA sequence: TGCAGTGCCGGACGGGACAGCAATCAGCCCCAGCATTTT. It yields the protein CSAGRDSNQPQHF.

The count of this clonotype is one. The chain links TRBV4-3 to TRBJ2-3, with a tentative D call TRBD1 (7 bases). Germline CDR1 and CDR2: LGHNA and YSLEER. The CDR3 has 16 residues. V dropped 0 bases and J dropped 2 bases, with 12 bases sitting between them. CDR3 loop: CASSQDWRGLTDTQYF. The DNA for the CDR3 is TGCGCCAGCAGCCAAGATTGGAGGGGGCTCACAGATACGCAGTATTTT.

Concerning this clonotype itself: The germline gene is not matched at one end of the junction; a read error may be the cause. The DNA of the CDR3 is TGTGCCAGCAGCCACGGGGGCGGCGAGCGGTACTTC. It translates to CASSHGGGERYF. The rearrangement links TRBV3-1 to TRBJ2-7; TRBD1 or TRBD2 may be the D gene (6 bases each). This CDR3 has 12 amino acids. The germline gives CDR1 LGHDT, CDR2 YNNKEL (reference sequence).

The chain combines TRBV9 with TRBJ2-5; 10 bases are a match to TRBD2. Unmatched junction bases numbered 10, after V lost 0 bases and J lost 5 bases. Germline V gives CDR1 SGDLS, CDR2 YYNGEE. The CDR3 has 17 residues. CDR3 nucleotide sequence: TGTGCCAGCAGCGTAGGTCTAGCGGGGGCGGCTGTTGAGACCCAGTACTTC. Protein: CASSVGLAGAAVETQYF.

The chain joins TRBV5-6 to TRBJ2-7; D might be TRBD1 (6 bases). This CDR3 is built from 13 residues. CDR1 is SGHDT and CDR2 is YYEEEE in the germline V gene. V lost 3 bases and J lost 6, with 13 bases in between. The CDR3, as DNA: TGTGCCAGCAGCTCGGACAGTAAACGCGAGCAGTACTTC. Translated, it gives CASSSDSKREQYF.

The chain carries TRBV20-1 and TRBJ2-3, with TRBD1 matching 8 bases. Losses at the gene ends were 6 bases for V and 0 bases for J; bases not matched to a gene: 8. Germline CDR1 reads DFQATT; CDR2 reads SNEGSKA (reference sequence). This CDR3 is 15 amino acids long. The CDR3: CSAEDRVSSTDTQYF. In DNA, the CDR3 is TGCAGTGCAGAGGACAGGGTCTCTAGCACAGATACGCAGTATTTT.

V gene TRBV6-5 combines with J gene TRBJ1-2, with 7 nucleotides matching TRBD1. The CDR3 length is 13 residues. With V trimmed by 10 bases and J by 5 bases, 10 bases remained unmatched. Germline V gives CDR1 MNHEY, CDR2 SVGAGI. The CDR3: CANRSGTAYGYTF. For the CDR3, the DNA is TGTGCCAACAGATCCGGGACAGCATATGGCTACACCTTC.

This sequence joins TRBV7-2 and TRBJ1-6; 7 nucleotides align to TRBD1. J gave up 8 bases and V 5 bases, and 12 bases lay outside the gene matches. The CDR3 spans 16 residues. Per the germline V gene, CDR1 is SGHTA and CDR2 is FQGNSA. DNA for the CDR3: TGTGCCAGCAGCGAGGGGGCGGGGGGTGGTGATTCACCCCTCCACTTT. Its translation: CASSEGAGGGDSPLHF.

This clonotype was seen more than once but under ten times. The chain joins TRBV15 to TRBJ1-4, with D perhaps matching TRBD1 (5 bases). V was trimmed by 0 bases and J by 5 bases, leaving 13 bases between them. Per the germline V gene, CDR1 is LNHNV and CDR2 is YYDKDF (reference sequence). There are 16 residues in the CDR3. The CDR3 loop is CATSRDRPTANEKLFF. DNA for the CDR3: TGTGCCACCAGCAGAGATCGGCCGACAGCAAATGAAAAACTGTTTTTT.

This clonotype has only a few counts. The rearrangement uses TRBV6-5 and TRBJ2-5, with 11 bases fitting TRBD1. There are 15 residues in the CDR3. Trimming took 5 bases from V and 3 from J; bases not matched to a gene: 5. Germline V gene sequence: CDR1 MNHEY, CDR2 SVGAGI. CDR3 nucleotides: TGTGCCAGCAGTCGAGGGACAGGGGGTAAAGAGACCCAGTACTTC. Translation: CASSRGTGGKETQYF.

This clonotype was detected only a few times. This chain joins TRBV20-1 and TRBJ1-2; 7 bases fit TRBD1. After removal of 1 base from V and 2 bases from J, the junction contained 7 bases not matched to a gene. Per germline, CDR1 DFQATT and CDR2 SNEGSKA (reference sequence). The CDR3 contains 15 residues. In nucleotides, the CDR3 is TGCAGTGCTAGAGCTCGACAGGGTACGAACTATGGCTACACCTTC. Amino acids: CSARARQGTNYGYTF.

This chain links TRBV18 with TRBJ2-5; 8 bases map to TRBD2. The end of the DNA aligns better with TRBJ2-7, so the J call may be wrong. The CDR3 contains 16 residues. Germline V lookup: CDR1 KGHSH, CDR2 LQKENI. The CDR3 DNA reads as TGTGCCAGCTCACCAAATGCGCGGGGGGCCGGGTACGAGCAGTACTTC. This codes for CASSPNARGAGYEQYF.

This clonotype was observed many times. The chain carries TRBV2 and TRBJ2-7; D possibly uses TRBD1 or TRBD2 (5 bases each). V was shortened by 3 bases and J by 5 bases, with 11 bases between the two germline ends. Germline CDR1 reads SNHLY; CDR2 reads FYNNEI. The CDR3 is 13 residues long. CDR3 nucleotide sequence: TGTGCCAGCAGTGAGGGGGTTGCCCACGAGCAGTACTTC. Translated, it gives CASSEGVAHEQYF.

The chain combines TRBV10-3 with TRBJ2-1; 7 bases map to TRBD2. Germline CDR1 and CDR2: ENHRY and SYGVKD. The CDR3 spans 14 residues. V was pared by 10 bases and J by 5 bases, with 11 bases of the junction left unmatched. DNA of the CDR3: TGTGCCACCAGCCCCGGGACTACCAACAATGAGCAGTTCTTC. This codes for CATSPGTTNNEQFF.

Many counts were recorded for this clonotype. The chain couples TRBV18 to TRBJ2-7; D remains unclear. V lost 2 bases to trimming and J lost 3 bases, with 5 bases between them. This CDR3 has 12 residues. The germline V gene encodes CDR1 KGHSH and CDR2 LQKENI. The CDR3 sequence: CASSPRIYEQYF. As DNA, the CDR3 is TGTGCCAGCTCACCAAGGATCTACGAGCAGTACTTC.

This clonotype was detected a few times. This chain connects TRBV21-1 to TRBJ1-1. TRBV21-1 is a documented pseudogene. The CDR3 length is 17 residues. The CDR3 region is CASSNRGPARMNTEAFF. In nucleotides, the CDR3 is TGTGCCAGCAGCAATCGAGGGCCAGCGCGGATGAACACTGAAGCTTTCTTT.

The gene calls are TRBV6-6 and TRBJ2-5; D not certain. Deletions cut 4 bases from V and 4 bases from J, with 16 bases between. CDR3 length: 15 amino acids. CDR1 and CDR2 from the germline V gene are MNHNY and SVGAGI (reference sequence). The CDR3 spells CASSSHDPGSETQYF. Here the CDR3 DNA reads TGTGCCAGCAGTTCTCACGATCCCGGCTCAGAGACCCAGTACTTC.